The 19 T cell receptor beta chains in this list originate from one sample, sequenced in a study of T cells in Graves' hyperthyroidism and ophthalmopathy. RNA transcripts served as the template for amplifying TCR beta CDR3 regions. The HTBI primer set drove a first-round RT-PCR of the TCR CDR3. TCRdb re-called the multiplex PCR reads with MiXCR, one entry per CDR3 protein. The sample consists of more than 500,000 distinct CDR3 sequences, 46% of them appearing once. Sequences were obtained from peripheral blood or thyroid tissue (not recorded which). The receptors originated from an adult woman with Graves' disease, either hyperthyroidism or ophthalmopathy (not recorded which).

This clonotype was counted ten times or more. The chain recombines TRBV19 with TRBJ2-7; TRBD2 matches 13 bases. The ends lost 4 bases at V and 1 base at J; junction bases unmatched: 4. The CDR3 length is 16 residues. Germline V lookup: CDR1 LNHDA, CDR2 SQIVND (reference sequence). In nucleotides, the CDR3 is TGTGCCAGTAGTAAGGGACTAGCGGGGACATCCTACGAGCAGTACTTC. It specifies CASSKGLAGTSYEQYF.

The rearrangement links TRBV10-3 to TRBJ2-7; TRBD2 matches 8 bases. The junction had 18 bases not matched to a gene; V was cut back by 10 bases and J by 4 bases. Germline assignment: CDR1 ENHRY and CDR2 SYGVKD. The CDR3 covers 16 residues. CDR3 loop: CASTPPSREGIYEQYF. In nucleotides, the CDR3 is TGTGCCAGCACCCCACCCTCACGGGAGGGGATATACGAGCAGTACTTC.

The genes are TRBV12-3 or TRBV12-4 and TRBJ1-5; D is uncertain. V shed 2 bases and J shed 0 bases, with 11 bases lying between them. This CDR3 is 16 amino acids long. This CDR3 reads CASSLFGPYSNQPQHF. CDR3 in DNA: TGTGCCAGCAGTTTATTCGGCCCATATAGCAATCAGCCCCAGCATTTT.

CDR3 sequence: CASSFGVKSYGYTF. In DNA, the CDR3 is TGTGCCAGCAGCTTTGGGGTAAAGAGCTATGGCTACACCTTC. The chain couples TRBV7-2 to TRBJ1-2; D unresolved. The length of the CDR3 is 14 residues. V lost 3 bases and J 4 bases, leaving 12 bases between the germline ends. Germline-derived CDR1 and CDR2 are SGHTA and FQGNSA.

The V and J genes are TRBV7-9 and TRBJ1-2; no clear D. CDR3 size: 18 residues. V lost 5 bases and J lost 4, with 26 bases in between. Germline V lookup: CDR1 SEHNR, CDR2 FQNEAQ (reference sequence). The CDR3 protein is CASSPLQRHSREGYGYTF. Written as DNA, the CDR3 is TGTGCCAGCAGCCCGCTTCAACGACACTCCCGAGAAGGCTATGGCTACACCTTC. Filled out from reference TRBV7-9 and TRBJ1-2, the complete variable domain reads DTGVSQNPRHKITKRGQNVTFRCDPISEHNRLYWYRQTLGQGPEFLTYFQNEAQLEKSRLLSDRFSAERPKGSFSTLEIQRTEQGDSAMYLCASSPLQRHSREGYGYTFGSGTRLTVV.

This clonotype has ten or more counts. The J gene is TRBJ1-4, the V gene TRBV7-9; D is ambiguous. The germline gives CDR1 SEHNR, CDR2 FQNEAQ (reference sequence). Deletions cut 4 bases from V and 8 bases from J, with 17 bases between. The CDR3 extends over 15 amino acids. CDR3 in DNA: TGTGCCAGCAGCTCTCCCCAAGTAAGCGAGGAAAAACTGTTTTTT. This codes for CASSSPQVSEEKLFF.

V gene TRBV12-3 or TRBV12-4 combines with J gene TRBJ1-4, with D perhaps matching TRBD1 (5 bases). Trimming shortened V by 7 bases and J by 8 bases, and 20 bases separated the two germline ends. The CDR3 covers 15 residues. The CDR3 DNA is TGTGCCAGCACCCTGGACCAGGGCGTGAGGGAAAAACTGTTTTTT. It is translated as CASTLDQGVREKLFF.

The rearrangement uses TRBV9 and TRBJ1-6; a weak D match, TRBD1 (5 bases). The CDR3 covers 15 residues. Germline CDR1 and CDR2: SGDLS and YYNGEE. Trimming took 0 bases from V and 10 from J, leaving 14 bases between them. CDR3 region: CASSVVGGNGSPLHF. The CDR3 DNA reads as TGTGCCAGCAGCGTAGTTGGGGGTAACGGATCACCCCTCCACTTT.

This chain uses TRBV15 with TRBJ2-5, with D perhaps TRBD1 (5 bases). The CDR3 has 14 amino acids. Between the trimmed V and J ends, which lost 0 bases and 4 bases, there was a span of 9 bases. In germline, CDR1 is LNHNV, CDR2 YYDKDF (reference sequence). DNA for the CDR3: TGTGCCACCAGCAGAGATAAGGGGCGAGAGACCCAGTACTTC. Residues: CATSRDKGRETQYF. The full variable domain, completed using reference TRBV15 and TRBJ2-5, is DAMVIQNPRYQVTQFGKPVTLSCSQTLNHNVMYWYQQKSSQAPKLLFHYYDKDFNNEADTPDNFQSRRPNTSFCFLDIRSPGLGDTAMYLCATSRDKGRETQYFGPGTRLLVL.

In this sample, this clonotype turned up many times. The V gene is TRBV7-2, the J gene TRBJ2-7; TRBD1 agrees at 7 bases. J gave up 6 bases and V 0 bases, and 8 bases lay outside the gene matches. The CDR3 is made up of 15 amino acids. Germline V gives CDR1 SGHTA, CDR2 FQGNSA. The CDR3 loop reads CASSLAPGQDGEQYF. The CDR3 bases are TGTGCCAGCAGCTTAGCCCCCGGACAGGATGGCGAGCAGTACTTC.

Ten or more counts support this clonotype. V gene TRBV10-3 combines with J gene TRBJ1-4; TRBD1 matches 7 bases. Germline V gene lookup returns CDR1 ENHRY and CDR2 SYGVKD. The CDR3 spans 14 residues. The DNA for the CDR3 is TGTGCTTCCATCCCCGACAGGGTCGATGAAAAACTGTTTTTT. Its protein is CASIPDRVDEKLFF.

This clonotype came up many times. The V call is TRBV9, the J call TRBJ1-3; D is unclear. Deletions cut 2 bases from V and 0 bases from J, with 18 bases between. Germline assignment: CDR1 SGDLS and CDR2 YYNGEE. The CDR3 sequence is 18 residues long. CDR3 DNA sequence: TGTGCCAGCAGCGTCGGGGTAGACCCCCGACTCTCTGGAAACACCATATATTTT. It yields the protein CASSVGVDPRLSGNTIYF.

The V and J genes are TRBV20-1 and TRBJ1-4; no firm D call. V gave up 7 bases and J gave up 8 bases, with 11 bases separating them. This CDR3 has 11 amino acids. Germline V CDR1 and CDR2: DFQATT, SNEGSKA (reference sequence). CDR3 coding DNA: TGCAGTGTAAAGGCTGGGGAAAAACTGTTTTTT. It codes for CSVKAGEKLFF.

With regard to this clonotype: Germline and junction disagree at one end, which may indicate a read error. The chain combines TRBV15 with TRBJ2-7, with 9 bases that match TRBD2. This CDR3 has 15 residues. The germline gives CDR1 LNHNV, CDR2 YYDKDF (reference sequence). Here the CDR3 reads CATGRDLAGIYEQYF. CDR3 DNA sequence: TGTGCCACCGGCAGAGATCTAGCGGGAATCTACGAGCAGTACTTC. Filled out from reference TRBV15 and TRBJ2-7, the complete variable domain reads DAMVIQNPRYQVTQFGKPVTLSCSQTLNHNVMYWYQQKSSQAPKLLFHYYDKDFNNEADTPDNFQSRRPNTSFCFLDIRSPGLGDTAMYLCATGRDLAGIYEQYFGPGTRLTVT.

The chain recombines TRBV6-5 with TRBJ1-5, with a tentative D call TRBD1 (6 bases). Trimming left V 6 bases short and J 4 bases short, with 19 bases between. The CDR3 is 16 amino acids. In germline, CDR1 is MNHEY, CDR2 SVGAGI. The CDR3 DNA sequence: TGTGCCAGCAGCCTAACCGGGACGGGACAAAATCAGCCCCAGCATTTT. Its protein product is CASSLTGTGQNQPQHF.

V usage is TRBV12-3 or TRBV12-4 and J usage is TRBJ2-6; D is uncertain. The CDR3 runs to 15 residues. Trimming took 6 bases from V and 2 from J, leaving 11 bases between them. For the CDR3, the DNA is TGTGCCAGCAGCGTCGCTGGAGCTGGGGCCAACGTCCTGACTTTC. Its translation is CASSVAGAGANVLTF.

The chain employs TRBV2 and TRBJ1-1, with 7 bases lining up with TRBD1. The CDR3 is 16 residues long. V was clipped by 7 bases and J by 6 bases; unmatched bases: 17. The germline V gene has CDR1 SNHLY and CDR2 FYNNEI. CDR3 protein: CASKETNTDDRAEAFF. The CDR3 nucleotides read TGTGCCAGCAAGGAAACGAACACCGATGACAGGGCTGAAGCTTTCTTT.

V and J are TRBV5-1 and TRBJ2-7, with TRBD2 identical over 9 bases. V was clipped by 1 base and J by 3 bases; unmatched bases: 17. This CDR3 has 19 residues. Germline V CDR1 and CDR2: SGHRS, YFSETQ. The chain's CDR3 is CASSLRSAGLANGHYEQYF. Written as DNA, the CDR3 is TGCGCCAGCAGCTTGCGCAGTGCGGGACTAGCAAATGGGCACTACGAGCAGTACTTC.

The V and J genes are TRBV4-2 and TRBJ1-2, with a weak D call TRBD1 (5 bases). CDR1 and CDR2 from the germline V gene are LGHNA and YNFKEQ. The CDR3 runs 14 residues. V was pared by 1 base and J by 4 bases, with 10 bases between. The CDR3 nucleotides read TGTGCCAGCAGCCAAGTGACGGGACTCTATGGCTACACCTTC. Amino acid sequence: CASSQVTGLYGYTF.